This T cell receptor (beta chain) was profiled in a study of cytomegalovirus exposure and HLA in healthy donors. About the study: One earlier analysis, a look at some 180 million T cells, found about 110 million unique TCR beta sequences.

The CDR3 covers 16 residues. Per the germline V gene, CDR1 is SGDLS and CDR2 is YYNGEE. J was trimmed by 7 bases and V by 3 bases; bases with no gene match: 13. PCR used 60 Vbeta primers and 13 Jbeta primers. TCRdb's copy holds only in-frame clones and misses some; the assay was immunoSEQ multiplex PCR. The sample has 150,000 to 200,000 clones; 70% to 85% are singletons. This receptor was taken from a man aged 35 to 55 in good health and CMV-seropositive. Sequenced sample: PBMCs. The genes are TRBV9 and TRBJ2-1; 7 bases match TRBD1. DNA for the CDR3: TGTGCCAGCAGCGACGACAGGGACCGCTCGGAGAATGAGCAGTTCTTC. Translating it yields CASSDDRDRSENEQFF.